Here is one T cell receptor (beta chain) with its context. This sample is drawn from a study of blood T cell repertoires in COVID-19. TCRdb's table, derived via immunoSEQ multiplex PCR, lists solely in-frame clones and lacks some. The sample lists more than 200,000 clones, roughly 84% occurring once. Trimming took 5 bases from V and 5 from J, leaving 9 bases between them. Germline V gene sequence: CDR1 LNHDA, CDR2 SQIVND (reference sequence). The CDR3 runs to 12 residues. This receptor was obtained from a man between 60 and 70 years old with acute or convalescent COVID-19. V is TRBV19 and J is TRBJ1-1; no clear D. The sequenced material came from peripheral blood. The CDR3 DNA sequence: TGTGCCAGTAGTGAGTCCCCGACTGAAGCTTTCTTT. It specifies CASSESPTEAFF.